The 8 T cell receptor beta chains below come from one sample, sequenced in a study of T cell repertoires in cytomegalovirus infection. TCRdb independently ran MiXCR on the reads; one entry per CDR3 protein. The table has around 70,000 distinct CDR3 sequences, roughly 28% seen once. For these TCRs, the target antigens are not known. Sample: CD8+ T cells from cultured PBMCs, taken from culture after CMV antigen stimulation. The receptors shown here come from a human donor in good health (CMV status not recorded). Some clones in this sample may be carry-over from other donors' samples.

The chain has TRBV5-6 and TRBJ1-2; no firm D call. Trimming took 5 bases from V and 7 from J, leaving 12 bases between them. The length of the CDR3 is 12 residues. Germline V gene data show CDR1 as SGHDT and CDR2 as YYEEEE. CDR3 sequence (DNA): TGTGCCAGCAGGGAAGGATCGCTTGGCTACACCTTC. This encodes CASREGSLGYTF.

The rearrangement uses TRBV23-1 and TRBJ2-7; 8 nucleotides line up with TRBD2. TRBV23-1 is flagged as an ORF with uncertain function. This CDR3 contains 15 residues. V lost 3 bases to trimming and J lost 6 bases; unmatched junction nucleotides: 10. CDR3 DNA sequence: TGCGCCAGCAGTCATCCAGGACCGGGGGGGTGCGAGCAGTACTTC. It translates to CASSHPGPGGCEQYF.

This clonotype has ten or more counts. This chain uses TRBV6-2 or TRBV6-3 with TRBJ2-6; no firm D call. The CDR3 is made up of 14 amino acids. Germline loops: CDR1 MNHEY, CDR2 SVGEGT. V was pared by 2 bases and J by 0 bases, with 2 bases between. The CDR3 coding sequence is TGTGCCAGCAGTTACAGCTCTGGGGCCAACGTCCTGACTTTC. This translates into CASSYSSGANVLTF.

In its sample, this clonotype was seen a few times. J is TRBJ2-1 and V is TRBV6-5; 8 bases line up with TRBD1. The germline V gene has CDR1 MNHEY and CDR2 SVGAGI. The CDR3 is 16 residues long. V lost 2 bases to trimming and J lost 8 bases; unmatched junction nucleotides: 11. CDR3 amino acids: CASSYSRGAGGDEQFF. The DNA for the CDR3 is TGTGCCAGCAGTTACAGCAGGGGGGCAGGGGGCGATGAGCAGTTCTTC.

The chain joins TRBV19 to TRBJ1-3; a weak D match, TRBD1 (6 bases). Germline V CDR1 and CDR2: LNHDA, SQIVND (reference sequence). Trimming cost V 0 bases and J 0 bases, with 15 bases left between them. The CDR3 covers 18 residues. CDR3 bases: TGTGCCAGTAGTATAGATCTCGGGGGCGAGAGCTCTGGAAACACCATATATTTT. Protein sequence: CASSIDLGGESSGNTIYF.

The chain links TRBV5-1 to TRBJ2-1, with D possibly being TRBD2 (6 bases). Trimming pared 4 bases from V and 0 bases from J, leaving 20 bases between. CDR1 SGHRS and CDR2 YFSETQ come from the germline V gene. The CDR3 sequence is 18 residues long. The CDR3 nucleotides are TGCGCCAGCAGCCCAAGACTAGTTATGGGCCGCTCCTACAATGAGCAGTTCTTC. Protein product: CASSPRLVMGRSYNEQFF.

This clonotype came up many times. The CDR3 spells CASKLGPQGYQPQHF. DNA of the CDR3: TGTGCCAGTAAACTAGGACCCCAGGGTTATCAGCCCCAGCATTTT. The chain carries TRBV19 and TRBJ1-5; tentative D call: TRBD1 (5 bases). The CDR3 consists of 15 residues. Germline CDR1 is LNHDA and CDR2 is SQIVND (reference sequence). V shed 7 bases and J shed 5 bases, with 18 bases lying between them.

V usage is TRBV5-6 and J usage is TRBJ2-1; 8 nucleotides agree with TRBD1. Germline trimming cut 4 bases from V and 4 bases from J; bases unmatched to any gene: 10. This CDR3 region has 16 residues. Per the germline V gene, CDR1 is SGHDT and CDR2 is YYEEEE. CDR3 sequence reads: CASSLFGQGLYNEQFF. As DNA, the CDR3 is TGTGCCAGCAGCCTGTTTGGACAGGGCCTTTACAATGAGCAGTTCTTC.